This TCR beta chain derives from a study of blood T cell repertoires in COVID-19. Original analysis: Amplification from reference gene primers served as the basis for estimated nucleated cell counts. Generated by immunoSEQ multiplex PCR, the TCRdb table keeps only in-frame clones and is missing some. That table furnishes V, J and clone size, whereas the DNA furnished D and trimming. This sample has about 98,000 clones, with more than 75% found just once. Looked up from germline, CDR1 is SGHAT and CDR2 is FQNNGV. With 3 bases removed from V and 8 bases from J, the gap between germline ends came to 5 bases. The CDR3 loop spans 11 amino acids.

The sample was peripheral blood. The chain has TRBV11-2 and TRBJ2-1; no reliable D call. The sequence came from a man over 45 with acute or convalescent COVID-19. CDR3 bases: TGTGCCAGCAGCTTCCCCTATGAGCAGTTCTTC. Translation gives CASSFPYEQFF.